The 5 T cell receptor beta chains listed next were all sequenced from one sample in a study of Ad26.COV2.S vaccination and SARS-CoV-2 variants. Documented treatment: approximately 18 received Ad26.COV2.S at low or high dose, single or two shots; roughly five received placebo; per-sample allocation not given. At day 63 after the first vaccine or placebo injection, samples were drawn. Here immunoSEQ multiplex PCR was the method, and the copy in TCRdb shows in-frame clones only, minus some. In the table there are about 400,000 clones, about 88% of which are singletons. This sample comprised peripheral blood, obtained in a trial of Ad26.COV2.S vaccine versus placebo. The receptors shown here come from a person between 18 and 60 years old who received the Ad26.COV2.S COVID-19 vaccine or a placebo.

This chain joins TRBV4-3 and TRBJ2-2; D may be TRBD2 (6 bases). This CDR3 spans 16 amino acids. V lost 0 bases and J lost 4, with 12 bases in between. From germline, CDR1 is LGHNA and CDR2 YSLEER. This CDR3 reads CASSQDRDLTTGELFF. CDR3 DNA: TGCGCCAGCAGCCAAGACCGGGACTTAACCACCGGGGAGCTGTTTTTT.

The rearrangement joins TRBV6-2 or TRBV6-3 to TRBJ1-2; TRBD1 aligns across 8 bases. This CDR3 spans 13 amino acids. The germline V gene has CDR1 MNHEY and CDR2 SVGEGT. After removal of 5 bases from V and 6 bases from J, the junction contained 5 bases not matched to a gene. CDR3 region: CASSVDRADGYTF. DNA for the CDR3: TGTGCCAGCAGTGTGGACAGGGCTGATGGCTACACCTTC.

The CDR3 DNA reads as TGCGCCAGCAGTGAATCTAGCACAGATACGCAGTATTTT. This sequence encodes CASSESSTDTQYF. This sequence joins TRBV10-1 and TRBJ2-3; no clear D. The CDR3 extends over 13 amino acids. V was clipped by 3 bases and J by 0 bases, with 4 bases between them. The germline CDR1 and CDR2 sequences are WNHNN and SYGVQD (reference sequence).

The CDR3 reads CASSLGDSPQQETQYF. DNA for the CDR3: TGCGCCAGCAGCCTAGGGGACTCCCCTCAGCAAGAGACCCAGTACTTC. J is TRBJ2-5 and V is TRBV5-1; D may be TRBD2 (6 bases). Trimming stripped 4 bases from V and 2 bases from J, with 18 bases between. This CDR3 is 16 amino acids long. The germline V gene has CDR1 SGHRS and CDR2 YFSETQ.

V usage is TRBV6-6 and J usage is TRBJ2-2; the match to TRBD2 covers 12 bases. The J segment lost 5 bases and the V segment lost 5 bases, leaving 9 bases of the junction unmatched. From germline, CDR1 is MNHNY and CDR2 SVGAGI (reference sequence). This CDR3 comprises 17 residues. CDR3 residues: CASSPALAGGRTGELFF. Written as DNA, the CDR3 is TGTGCCAGCAGTCCGGCCCTAGCGGGGGGGCGGACCGGGGAGCTGTTTTTT.